This record looks at one T cell receptor (beta chain) sequence and its context. Its antigen is undetermined. The data were taken from a study of glioma-infiltrating T cells after dendritic cell vaccination. Study-wide background: The vaccine used monocyte-derived dendritic cells pulsed overnight with autologous tumor lysate.

The study, taken as a whole, reports: Higher pretreatment TIL content predicted longer progression-free time and survival.

The time point here: after dendritic cell vaccination, including at tumor progression/relapse. Clones were read by immunoSEQ multiplex PCR, and TCRdb kept only the in-frame ones, dropping some. This sample yields more than 85,000 clones, of which around 87% are seen a single time; over 2.5% belongs to the top ten. There are 14 residues in the CDR3. Trimming cost V 4 bases and J 0 bases, with 10 bases left between them. Germline lookup yields CDR1 SGHRS and CDR2 YFSETQ. This clonotype originated in a human donor with glioblastoma. The gene calls are TRBV5-1 and TRBJ2-5, with TRBD2 as a possible D gene (6 bases). Material: blood, obtained after dendritic cell vaccination. In DNA, the CDR3 is TGCGCCAGCAGCCTCTGGGGGGACCAAGAGACCCAGTACTTC. The encoded protein is CASSLWGDQETQYF.